This T cell receptor beta chain originates from a study of blood T cell repertoires in COVID-19. Patients in Seattle were enrolled during active infection, then followed longitudinally. This CDR3 comprises 15 residues. Clones were sequenced by immunoSEQ multiplex PCR, and TCRdb holds only the in-frame ones, with some missing. The table records 200,000 or so clones, roughly 88% of them present only once. This clonotype was obtained from a middle-aged man with COVID-19, enrolled during active disease. This rearrangement joins TRBV21-1 to TRBJ2-7; the table's D call of TRBD2 was not tested on the DNA. TRBV21-1 is a recognized pseudogene. Sequencing was performed on peripheral blood. In DNA form, the CDR3 reads TGTGCCAGCAGCCCTGCAGGGACTAGGAATTACGAGCAGTACTTC. Translation: CASSPAGTRNYEQYF.